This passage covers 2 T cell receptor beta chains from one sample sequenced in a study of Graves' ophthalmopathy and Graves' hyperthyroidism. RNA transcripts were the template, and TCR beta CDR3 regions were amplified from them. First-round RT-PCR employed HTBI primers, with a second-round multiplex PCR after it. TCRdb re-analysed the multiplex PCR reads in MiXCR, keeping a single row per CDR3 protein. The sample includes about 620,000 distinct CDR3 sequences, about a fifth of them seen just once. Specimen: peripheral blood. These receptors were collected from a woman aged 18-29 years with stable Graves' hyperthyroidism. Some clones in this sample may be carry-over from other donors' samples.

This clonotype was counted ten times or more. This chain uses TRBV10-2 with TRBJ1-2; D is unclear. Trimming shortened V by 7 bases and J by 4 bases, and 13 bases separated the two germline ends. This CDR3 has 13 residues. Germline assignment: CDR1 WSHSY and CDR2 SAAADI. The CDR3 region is CASTDRGGYGYTF. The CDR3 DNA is TGCGCCAGCACCGACCGGGGAGGCTATGGCTACACCTTC.

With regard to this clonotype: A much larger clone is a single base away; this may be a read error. CDR3 DNA: TGTGCCATCAGTGATGTGGGGGGGGAGACCAAGTACTTC. It specifies CAISDVGGETKYF. The rearrangement links TRBV10-3 to TRBJ2-5; 7 nucleotides agree with TRBD2. The germline V gene encodes CDR1 ENHRY and CDR2 SYGVKD. The CDR3 spans 13 residues.